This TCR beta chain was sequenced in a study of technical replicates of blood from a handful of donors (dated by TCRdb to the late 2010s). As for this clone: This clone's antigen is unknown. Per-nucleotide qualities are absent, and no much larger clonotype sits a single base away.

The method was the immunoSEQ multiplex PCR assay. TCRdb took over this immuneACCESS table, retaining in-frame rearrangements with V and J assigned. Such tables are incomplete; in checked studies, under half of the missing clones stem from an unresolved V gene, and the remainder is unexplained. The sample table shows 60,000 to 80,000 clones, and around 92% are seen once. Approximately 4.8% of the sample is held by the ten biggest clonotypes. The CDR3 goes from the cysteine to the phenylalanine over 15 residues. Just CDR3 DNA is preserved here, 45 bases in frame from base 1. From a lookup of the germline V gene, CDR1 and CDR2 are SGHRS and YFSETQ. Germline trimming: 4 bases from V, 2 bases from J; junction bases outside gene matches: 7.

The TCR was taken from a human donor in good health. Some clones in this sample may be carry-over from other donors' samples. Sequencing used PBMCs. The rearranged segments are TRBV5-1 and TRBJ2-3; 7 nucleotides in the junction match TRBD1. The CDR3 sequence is CASSQGTAITDTQYF. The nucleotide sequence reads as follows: TGCGCCAGCAGCCAAGGGACAGCAATCACAGATACGCAGTATTTT.